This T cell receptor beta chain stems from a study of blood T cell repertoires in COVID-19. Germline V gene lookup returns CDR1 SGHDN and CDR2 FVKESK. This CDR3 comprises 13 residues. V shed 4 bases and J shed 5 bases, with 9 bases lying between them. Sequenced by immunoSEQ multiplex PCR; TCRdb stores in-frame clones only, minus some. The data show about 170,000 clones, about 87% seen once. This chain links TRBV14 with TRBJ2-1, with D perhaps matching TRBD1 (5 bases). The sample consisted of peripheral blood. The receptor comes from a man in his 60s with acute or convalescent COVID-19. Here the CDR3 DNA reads TGTGCCAGCAGCCCTAGGGGCCACAATGAGCAGTTCTTC. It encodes CASSPRGHNEQFF.